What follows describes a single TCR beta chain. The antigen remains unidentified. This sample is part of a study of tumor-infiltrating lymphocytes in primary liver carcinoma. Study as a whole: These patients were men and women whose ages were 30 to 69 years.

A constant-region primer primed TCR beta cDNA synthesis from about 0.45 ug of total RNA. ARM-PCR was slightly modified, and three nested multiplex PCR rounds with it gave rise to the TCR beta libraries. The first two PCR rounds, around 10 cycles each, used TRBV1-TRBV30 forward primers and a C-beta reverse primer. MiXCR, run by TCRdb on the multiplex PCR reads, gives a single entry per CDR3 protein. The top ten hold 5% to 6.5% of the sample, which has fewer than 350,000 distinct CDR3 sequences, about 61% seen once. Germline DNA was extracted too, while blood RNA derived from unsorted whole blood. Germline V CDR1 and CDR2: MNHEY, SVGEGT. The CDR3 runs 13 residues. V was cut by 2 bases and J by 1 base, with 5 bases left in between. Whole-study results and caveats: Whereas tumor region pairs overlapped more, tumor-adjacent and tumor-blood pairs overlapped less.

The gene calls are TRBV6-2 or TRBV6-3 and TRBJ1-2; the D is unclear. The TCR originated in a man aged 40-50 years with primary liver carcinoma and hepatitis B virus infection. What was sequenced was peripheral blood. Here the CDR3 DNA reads TGTGCCAGCAGTTACACCTGTAACTATGGCTACACCTTC. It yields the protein CASSYTCNYGYTF.